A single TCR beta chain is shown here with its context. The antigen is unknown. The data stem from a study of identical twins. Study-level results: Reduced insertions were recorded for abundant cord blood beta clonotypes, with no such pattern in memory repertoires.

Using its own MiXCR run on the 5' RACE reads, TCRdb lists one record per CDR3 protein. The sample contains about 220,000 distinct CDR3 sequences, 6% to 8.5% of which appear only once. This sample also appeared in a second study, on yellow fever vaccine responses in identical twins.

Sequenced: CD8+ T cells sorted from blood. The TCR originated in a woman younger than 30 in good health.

The CDR3 sequence: CASSGDYTDTQYF. The CDR3 bases are TGTGCCAGCAGCGGGGACTACACAGATACGCAGTATTTT. The genes are TRBV11-3 and TRBJ2-3, with TRBD2 matching 7 bases. Germline CDR1 and CDR2: SGHNT and YENEEA. Trimming cost V 5 bases and J 2 bases; bases outside gene matches: 1. This CDR3 comprises 13 residues. The full variable domain, its missing parts supplied by reference TRBV11-3 and TRBJ2-3, is EAGVVQSPRYKIIEKKQPVAFWCNPISGHNTLYWYLQNLGQGPELLIRYENEEAVDDSQLPKDRFSAERLKGVDSTLKIQPAELGDSAVYLCASSGDYTDTQYFGPGTRLTVL.